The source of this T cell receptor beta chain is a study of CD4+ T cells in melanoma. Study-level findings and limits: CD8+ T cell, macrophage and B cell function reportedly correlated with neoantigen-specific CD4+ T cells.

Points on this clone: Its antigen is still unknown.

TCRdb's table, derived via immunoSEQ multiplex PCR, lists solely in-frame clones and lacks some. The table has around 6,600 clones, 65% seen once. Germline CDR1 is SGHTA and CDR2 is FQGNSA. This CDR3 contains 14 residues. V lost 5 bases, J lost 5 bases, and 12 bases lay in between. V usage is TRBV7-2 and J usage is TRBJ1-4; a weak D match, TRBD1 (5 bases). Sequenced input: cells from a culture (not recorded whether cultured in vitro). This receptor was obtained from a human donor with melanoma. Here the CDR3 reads CASSAPGLNEKLFF. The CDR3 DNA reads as TGTGCCAGCAGCGCCCCGGGGCTAAATGAAAAACTGTTTTTT. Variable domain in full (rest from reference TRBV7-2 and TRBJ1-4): GAGVSQSPSNKVTEKGKDVELRCDPISGHTALYWYRQSLGQGLEFLIYFQGNSAPDKSGLPSDRFSAERTGGSVSTLTIQRTQQEDSAVYLCASSAPGLNEKLFFGSGTQLSVL.